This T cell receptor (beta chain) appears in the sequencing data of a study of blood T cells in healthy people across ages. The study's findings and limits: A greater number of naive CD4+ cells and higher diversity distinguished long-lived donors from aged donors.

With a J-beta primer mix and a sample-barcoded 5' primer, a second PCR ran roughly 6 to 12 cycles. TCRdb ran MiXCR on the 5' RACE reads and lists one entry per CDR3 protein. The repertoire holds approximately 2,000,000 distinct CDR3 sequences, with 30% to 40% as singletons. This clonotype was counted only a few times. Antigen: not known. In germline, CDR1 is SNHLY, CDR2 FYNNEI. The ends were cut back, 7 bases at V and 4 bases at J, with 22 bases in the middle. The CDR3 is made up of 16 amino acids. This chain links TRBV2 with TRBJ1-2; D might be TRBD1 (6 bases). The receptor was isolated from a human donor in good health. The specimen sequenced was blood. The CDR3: CASTPRTGGSSYGYTF. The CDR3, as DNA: TGTGCCAGCACACCTCGCACGGGGGGCAGTAGCTATGGCTACACCTTC.